The present TCR beta chain was sequenced within a study of read filtering for tumor transcriptome and immune sequencing. For the study at large: DNase treatment preceded whole-transcriptome library preparation. Overall study findings and caveats: Single-read clonotypes: 80% to 90% of IR-seq clonotypes (about 4% of reads), around three quarters of RNA-seq clonotypes (around 48% of reads).

The library was built from roughly 400 ng RNA with molecular barcoded adaptors for alpha/delta and beta/gamma chains. One entry per CDR3 protein results from TCRdb running MiXCR on the reads. There are about 86,000 distinct CDR3 sequences in the sample; 9% to 15% occur only once, and about 15% lies in the top ten. CDR3 size: 17 residues. V gave up 5 bases and J gave up 0 bases; unmatched junction bases: 10. The germline gives CDR1 DFQATT, CDR2 SNEGSKA (reference sequence). This clonotype was recorded many times. The target antigen is unknown. V and J are TRBV20-1 and TRBJ2-3; 11 bases agree with TRBD2. This clonotype was obtained from a donor aged 40 or over with multiple myeloma. The sequenced sample consisted of a population of CD138-negative cells sorted from bone marrow. CDR3 protein: CSARALGLAESTDTQYF. The DNA for the CDR3 is TGCAGTGCTCGCGCGTTGGGACTAGCGGAGAGCACAGATACGCAGTATTTT.